The next 10 T cell receptor beta chains were all read from a single sample in a study of OX40 agonist ivuxolimab in advanced cancers. Data came from immunoSEQ multiplex PCR; TCRdb stores just in-frame clones and leaves some out. The sample has roughly 80,000 clones; just over 90% are singletons. The specimen was CD4+ or CD8+ T cells sorted from blood, collected in a trial of the OX40 agonist ivuxolimab. The receptors originated from an adult with an advanced solid tumor such as melanoma, head and neck, liver or kidney cancer.

This chain links TRBV5-6 with TRBJ1-1; TRBD1 might be the D (5 bases). Germline V gives CDR1 SGHDT, CDR2 YYEEEE. Deletions cut 3 bases from V and 4 bases from J, with 10 bases between. The CDR3 extends over 13 amino acids. The CDR3 region is CASSWGVGTEAFF. The CDR3 DNA reads TGTGCCAGCAGCTGGGGGGTTGGCACTGAAGCTTTCTTT. The entire variable domain, with the rest obtained from reference TRBV5-6 and TRBJ1-1, is as follows: DAGVTQSPTHLIKTRGQQVTLRCSPKSGHDTVSWYQQALGQGPQFIFQYYEEEERQRGNFPDRFSGHQFPNYSSELNVNALLLGDSALYLCASSWGVGTEAFFGQGTRLTVV.

The genes are TRBV28 and TRBJ1-3; possibly TRBD1 for D (6 bases). Germline lookup yields CDR1 MDHEN and CDR2 SYDVKM. CDR3 size: 14 residues. V was shortened by 6 bases and J by 4 bases, with 13 bases between the two germline ends. CDR3 nucleotide sequence: TGTGCCAGCAGGACCCCAGGGGCCGGAAACACCATATATTTT. Translated, it gives CASRTPGAGNTIYF.

The DNA of the CDR3 is TGTGCCAGCAGCTTGGGCGGGGAAGGGCTCTACGAGCAGTACTTC. This gives the protein CASSLGGEGLYEQYF. The chain recombines TRBV5-4 with TRBJ2-7; a possible D gene is TRBD2 (6 bases). Deletions cut 0 bases from V and 3 bases from J, with 13 bases between. Germline V CDR1 and CDR2: SGHNT, YYREEE (reference sequence). This CDR3 contains 15 residues.

This sequence joins TRBV14 and TRBJ2-2, with 7 nucleotides matching TRBD1. Germline trimming cut 0 bases from V and 5 bases from J; bases unmatched to any gene: 9. The CDR3 extends over 17 amino acids. CDR1 SGHDN and CDR2 FVKESK come from the germline V gene. The CDR3 protein is CASSQEVNRGRTGELFF. Here the CDR3 DNA reads TGTGCCAGCAGCCAAGAAGTTAACAGGGGTAGGACCGGGGAGCTGTTTTTT.

This sequence joins TRBV7-9 and TRBJ2-5, with 11 positions matching TRBD2. Germline-derived CDR1 and CDR2 are SEHNR and FQNEAQ (reference sequence). V shed 8 bases and J 4 bases; nucleotides not matched to a gene: 15. There are 17 residues in the CDR3. The CDR3, as DNA: TGTGCCAGCTGCCCCACCCAGCCTGGACTAGCGGGAGAGACCCAGTACTTC. Translation: CASCPTQPGLAGETQYF. Variable domain in full (rest from reference TRBV7-9 and TRBJ2-5): DTGVSQNPRHKITKRGQNVTFRCDPISEHNRLYWYRQTLGQGPEFLTYFQNEAQLEKSRLLSDRFSAERPKGSFSTLEIQRTEQGDSAMYLCASCPTQPGLAGETQYFGPGTRLLVL.

This clone is a singleton in its sample. CDR3 in DNA: TGTGCCAGCGGCCCTTCCGTGGGGGAGCAGTACTTC. Amino acid sequence: CASGPSVGEQYF. This chain uses TRBV7-2 with TRBJ2-7; D ambiguous. Trimming cost V 8 bases and J 7 bases, with 15 bases left between them. Germline-derived CDR1 and CDR2 are SGHTA and FQGNSA. The CDR3 contains 12 residues. The full variable domain, in which reference TRBV7-2 and TRBJ2-7 provide the parts outside the CDR3, is GAGVSQSPSNKVTEKGKDVELRCDPISGHTALYWYRQSLGQGLEFLIYFQGNSAPDKSGLPSDRFSAERTGGSVSTLTIQRTQQEDSAVYLCASGPSVGEQYFGPGTRLTVT.

The chain joins TRBV7-3 to TRBJ2-1; possibly TRBD2 for D (6 bases). Per the germline V gene, CDR1 is SGHTA and CDR2 is FQGTGA. Between the trimmed V and J ends, which lost 5 bases and 2 bases, there was a span of 13 bases. The CDR3 runs to 15 residues. CDR3 protein: CASSDPGDAYNEQFF. The CDR3 bases are TGTGCCAGCAGCGATCCGGGGGACGCCTACAATGAGCAGTTCTTC.

This clone was recorded only once. This chain connects TRBV29-1 to TRBJ2-7; D is perhaps TRBD2 (7 bases). V was pared by 6 bases and J by 6 bases, with 18 bases between. Germline-derived CDR1 and CDR2 are SQVTM and ANQGSEA. The CDR3 spans 13 residues. CDR3 in DNA: TGCAGCGTGGGGGGCGGGAGTTACTCCGAGCAGTACTTC. It is translated as CSVGGGSYSEQYF.

The chain uses TRBV10-1 and TRBJ1-3, with D possibly being TRBD1 (6 bases). The CDR3 runs 14 residues. V lost 0 bases to trimming and J lost 3 bases, with 6 bases between them. From germline, CDR1 is WNHNN and CDR2 SYGVQD (reference sequence). The CDR3 DNA follows: TGCGCCAGCAGTGAGTCCAGGGGTGGAAACACCATATATTTT. It yields the protein CASSESRGGNTIYF.

This CDR3 reads CASSYEAGDPEQYF. The CDR3 DNA follows: TGTGCCAGCAGTTACGAGGCAGGGGATCCCGAGCAGTACTTC. The V call is TRBV6-5, the J call TRBJ2-7; D is perhaps TRBD1 (6 bases). CDR1 is MNHEY, CDR2 SVGAGI, per germline. Trimming left V 2 bases short and J 6 bases short, with 14 bases between. The length of the CDR3 is 14 residues.